This is a list of T cell receptor beta chains from one sample in a study of long-term antiretroviral therapy in people with HIV. Repertoires were generated with immunoSEQ multiplex PCR, while TCRdb's copy carries only in-frame clones and drops some. The sample lists tens of thousands of clones, 80% to 95% seen once, with approximately 3.9% in the top ten. The starting material was unsorted PBMCs, obtained 3.1 years after starting antiretroviral therapy. The receptors here all came from a man between 18 and 35 years old with HIV. The CDR3 runs from the conserved cysteine through the conserved F or W. The D gene is left open where the match is weak. Clone size is stated in some rows and not others, as once, few, many or a class when expanded.

size,J,V,D,DNA,CDR3
once,TRBJ1-5,TRBV5-8,NA,TGTGCCAGCAGCTGGCAGGGTTACCAGCCCCAGCATTTT,CASSWQGYQPQHF
NA,TRBJ2-7,TRBV19,NA,TGTGCCAGTAGTATAAGTGGAGTATCCTACGAGCAGTACTTC,CASSISGVSYEQYF
few,TRBJ2-3,TRBV6-6,NA,TGTGCCAGCAGTTACGGGCCGGATACGCAGTATTTT,CASSYGPDTQYF
few,TRBJ2-7,TRBV7-9,NA,TGTGCCAGCAGCCCCCTCTACGAGCAGTACTTC,CASSPLYEQYF
NA,TRBJ2-7,TRBV5-4,NA,TGTGCCAGCAGCTTGGCTACCGCTGCTGGCGAGCAGTACTTC,CASSLATAAGEQYF
NA,TRBJ2-7,TRBV1,NA,TGCACCAGCAGCCAAGATGGGCGCGGCGGTCCATCCTACGAGCAGTACTTC,CTSSQDGRGGPSYEQYF
once,TRBJ1-1,TRBV4-2,TRBD1,TGTGCCAGCAGGTGGGACAGATTGAACACTGAAGCTTTCTTT,CASRWDRLNTEAFF
NA,TRBJ1-2,TRBV19,NA,TGTGCCAGTAGTAACTACGGGGCGCAGGGCTACACCTTC,CASSNYGAQGYTF
NA,TRBJ2-3,TRBV5-8,NA,TGTGCCAGCAGCTTGGGCGAGTTCACAGATACGCAGTATTTT,CASSLGEFTDTQYF
few,TRBJ1-2,TRBV7-9,NA,TGTGCCAGCAGCCCGACACTGAACTATGGCTACACCTTC,CASSPTLNYGYTF
NA,TRBJ1-5,TRBV6-5,NA,TGTGCCAGCAGTTCACGGGGACATCCTAGCAATCAGCCCCAGCATTTT,CASSSRGHPSNQPQHF
NA,TRBJ1-6,TRBV2,TRBD1,TGTGCCAGCAACCGGGACAGCGCCAATTCACCCCTCCACTTT,CASNRDSANSPLHF
NA,TRBJ2-7,TRBV7-2,NA,TGTGCCAGCAGTAGGACAGCATCGGGTTCCTACGAGCAGTACTTC,CASSRTASGSYEQYF
NA,TRBJ2-2,TRBV30,NA,TGTGCCTGGAGTAGAGGTTGGACAAGTCGTTACACCGGGGAGCTGTTTTTT,CAWSRGWTSRYTGELFF